These 2 T cell receptor beta chains originate from one sample sequenced in a study of human T cells and chemical hapten exposure. TCRdb independently ran MiXCR on the RACE reads; one entry per CDR3 protein. The sample contains about 98,000 distinct CDR3 sequences, about a tenth of which appear only once. The time point was: pre-sensitization, week 0. Treatment noted: therapeutic diphenylcyclopropenone sensitization with weekly scalp DPC. Sequenced here: whole blood, sampled in connection with sensitization to the hapten diphenylcyclopropenone (DPC). These receptors all stem from a woman aged 55-70 years with alopecia areata. Some clones in this sample may be carry-over from other donors' samples.

The V and J genes are TRBV15 and TRBJ2-5; 7 nucleotides align to TRBD2. The V gene end was trimmed by 0 bases and the J gene end by 5 bases; junction bases not matched to a gene: 3. This CDR3 is 14 amino acids long. CDR1 is LNHNV, CDR2 YYDKDF, per germline (reference sequence). This chain's CDR3 is CATSREAAGETQYF. CDR3 DNA: TGTGCCACCAGCAGAGAGGCAGCGGGGGAGACCCAGTACTTC.

This clonotype was recorded at least ten times. The chain has TRBV20-1 and TRBJ1-6; D not resolved. This CDR3 is 16 amino acids long. V gave up 2 bases and J gave up 0 bases, with 11 bases separating them. Germline-derived CDR1 and CDR2 are DFQATT and SNEGSKA (reference sequence). CDR3: CSARTASSSYNSPLHF. The CDR3 region has the DNA TGCAGTGCTAGAACAGCTTCAAGCTCCTATAATTCACCCCTCCACTTT.